This is a list of T cell receptor beta chains from one sample in a study of human T cells and chemical hapten exposure. TCRdb redid the calling of the RACE reads with MiXCR, one entry per CDR3 protein. This table holds 120,000 or so distinct CDR3 sequences, around 10% found once. The input for sequencing was whole blood, taken in connection with sensitization to the hapten diphenylcyclopropenone (DPC). These receptors all stem from a woman aged 50 to 60 with alopecia areata. Some clones in this sample may be carry-over from other donors' samples. Each CDR3 is given with its conserved first and last residue. The D gene is left open where the match is weak. Clone size is given for some rows only: seen once, a few or many times, or a class if the clone is expanded.

D gene	V gene	clone size	J gene	CDR3 protein	CDR3 DNA
TRBD1	TRBV5-6	-	TRBJ2-2	CASSWDRGVTGELFF	TGTGCCAGCAGCTGGGACAGGGGAGTCACCGGGGAGCTGTTTTTT
-	TRBV10-3	-	TRBJ2-3	CAISVIGGASTDTQYF	TGTGCCATCAGTGTAATAGGCGGGGCTAGCACAGATACGCAGTATTTT
TRBD2	TRBV9	many	TRBJ2-2	CASLADNTGELFF	TGTGCCAGCCTAGCGGACAACACCGGGGAGCTGTTTTTT
TRBD1	TRBV12-3/TRBV12-4	few	TRBJ1-6	CASSRLDRGDSPLHF	TGTGCCAGCAGTAGATTGGACAGGGGGGATTCACCCCTCCACTTT
TRBD2	TRBV29-1	few	TRBJ2-5	CSVGLAGGQETQYF	TGCAGCGTTGGACTAGCGGGAGGCCAAGAGACCCAGTACTTC
TRBD1	TRBV3-1	-	TRBJ1-2	CASSQGGQETFNYGYTF	TGTGCCAGCAGCCAAGGGGGACAGGAGACTTTTAACTATGGCTACACCTTC
-	TRBV27	-	TRBJ1-2	CAGSVRFGYTF	TGTGCCGGGAGCGTTAGGTTCGGCTACACCTTC
-	TRBV5-6	few	TRBJ2-7	CASSLAGYDRSYEQYF	TGTGCCAGCAGCTTGGCAGGGTACGACCGTTCTTACGAGCAGTACTTC
-	TRBV4-2	few	TRBJ2-7	CASSQEVTYEQYF	TGTGCCAGCAGCCAAGAGGTCACCTACGAGCAGTACTTC
TRBD2	TRBV29-1	many	TRBJ2-7	CSVEANSGRNNEQYF	TGCAGCGTTGAAGCCAATAGCGGGAGGAATAACGAGCAGTACTTC
-	TRBV6-2/TRBV6-3	-	TRBJ2-7	CASSYHEEGEQYF	TGTGCCAGCAGTTACCACGAGGAGGGGGAGCAGTACTTC
TRBD1	TRBV12-3/TRBV12-4	few	TRBJ2-5	CASRGQGQETQYF	TGTGCCAGCAGGGGACAGGGACAAGAGACCCAGTACTTC
-	TRBV11-3	few	TRBJ2-1	CASSFTGSDEQFF	TGTGCCAGCAGCTTTACGGGTTCGGATGAGCAGTTCTTC
-	TRBV20-1	-	TRBJ2-3	CSARDPNSGQDTQYF	TGCAGTGCTAGAGATCCTAATTCTGGGCAAGATACGCAGTATTTT
TRBD2	TRBV9	many	TRBJ2-1	CASSPWTSGYNEQFF	TGTGCCAGCAGCCCTTGGACTAGCGGGTACAATGAGCAGTTCTTC
TRBD2	TRBV13	few	TRBJ2-2	CASVLAGRTGELFF	TGTGCCAGCGTATTAGCGGGAAGGACCGGGGAGCTGTTTTTT
TRBD1	TRBV28	-	TRBJ1-1	CASSFPGQGAFF	TGTGCCAGCAGTTTCCCTGGACAGGGAGCTTTCTTT
-	TRBV7-9	-	TRBJ1-5	CASSLEVGGINQPQHF	TGTGCCAGCAGCTTAGAAGTGGGAGGTATCAATCAGCCCCAGCATTTT
TRBD1	TRBV20-1	many	TRBJ1-6	CSAPDRGLYNSPLHF	TGCAGTGCCCCGGACAGGGGACTCTATAATTCACCCCTCCACTTT
TRBD1	TRBV29-1	many	TRBJ2-1	CSAITGAKRFF	TGCAGCGCCATTACAGGGGCCAAACGGTTCTTC
-	TRBV20-1	few	TRBJ2-4	CSARDLGGKNIQYF	TGCAGTGCTAGAGATCTGGGGGGCAAAAACATTCAGTACTTC
-	TRBV12-3/TRBV12-4	few	TRBJ2-7	CASSLGGMIREQYF	TGTGCCAGCAGTTTGGGGGGTATGATTCGCGAGCAGTACTTC
-	TRBV6-6	few	TRBJ2-7	CASTIQGEAYEQYF	TGTGCCAGCACCATTCAGGGGGAGGCCTACGAGCAGTACTTC
TRBD2	TRBV20-1	few	TRBJ2-1	CSAAGLAGVLEQFF	TGCAGTGCTGCAGGACTAGCGGGAGTGTTGGAGCAGTTCTTC
-	TRBV20-1	-	TRBJ1-6	CSAYTGSYNSPLHF	TGCAGTGCTTATACAGGGAGCTATAATTCACCCCTCCACTTT
-	TRBV5-1	few	TRBJ2-5	CASSLSIGLQETQYF	TGCGCCAGCAGCTTAAGCATAGGGCTCCAAGAGACCCAGTACTTC
-	TRBV27	many	TRBJ1-4	CASSFKAGKLFF	TGTGCCAGCAGTTTTAAAGCCGGAAAACTGTTTTTT
-	TRBV7-2	-	TRBJ2-1	CASSLLRGSYNEQFF	TGTGCCAGCAGCTTATTGCGGGGTTCCTACAATGAGCAGTTCTTC
-	TRBV27	-	TRBJ1-1	CASRPHGADEAFF	TGTGCCAGCAGGCCCCACGGGGCTGATGAAGCTTTCTTT
TRBD1	TRBV13	few	TRBJ1-4	CATRGGWEEKLFF	TGTGCCACCAGGGGGGGCTGGGAAGAAAAACTGTTTTTT
TRBD1	TRBV20-1	-	TRBJ1-3	CSARDNRGGNTIYF	TGCAGTGCTAGAGATAACAGGGGTGGAAACACCATATATTTT
-	TRBV4-1	-	TRBJ2-1	CASSHPTVNEQFF	TGCGCCAGCAGCCACCCGACTGTGAATGAGCAGTTCTTC
-	TRBV15	-	TRBJ2-6	CATSRDGANVLTF	TGTGCCACCAGCAGGGACGGGGCCAACGTCCTGACTTTC